A selection of T cell receptor beta chains follows, all from one sample in a study of vaccination effects on CD4 cells after COVID-19. No antigen has been identified for these receptors. Here immunoSEQ multiplex PCR was the method, and the copy in TCRdb shows in-frame clones only, minus some. The sample includes 25,000 to 35,000 clones, approximately 82% of them seen just once. Sequencing used CD4+ T cells from PBMCs cultured with HCoV-NL63 spike peptides, obtained after COVID-19 vaccination. The receptors derive from a human donor who received a COVID-19 vaccine. Some clones in this sample may be carry-over from other donors' samples. Each CDR3 is given with its conserved first and last residue. The D gene is left open where the match is weak. Only some rows state a clone size, as once, few, many or a class for expanded clones.

clone size	V gene	J gene	D gene	CDR3 DNA	CDR3 protein
-	TRBV5-6	TRBJ1-5	-	TGTGCCAGCAGCTTGGGAGGTAACAATCAGCCCCAGCATTTT	CASSLGGNNQPQHF
-	TRBV18	TRBJ2-3	-	TGTGCCAGCTCACCGACTAGAAGCACAGATACGCAGTATTTT	CASSPTRSTDTQYF
-	TRBV3-1/TRBV3-2	TRBJ1-2	-	TGTGCCAGCAGCCCTAGCAGGGCCGGTGGCTACACCTTC	CASSPSRAGGYTF
medium-sized	TRBV7-3	TRBJ2-2	TRBD2	TGTGCCAGCAGCTTAAGCGGGGGGAGCACCGGGGAGCTGTTTTTT	CASSLSGGSTGELFF
-	TRBV10-2	TRBJ1-4	-	TGCGCCAGCAGTGAGTCACGGGGACGGTCTAAGGAAAAACTGTTTTTT	CASSESRGRSKEKLFF
-	TRBV2	TRBJ1-4	-	TGTGCCAGCAAGGCAACTAATGAAAAACTGTTTTTT	CASKATNEKLFF
-	TRBV20-1	TRBJ2-5	-	TGCAGTGCTCGGAATTCGGAGACCCAGTACTTC	CSARNSETQYF
once	TRBV18	TRBJ1-1	-	TGTGCCAGCTCACCACTAATCATGGGGGAGGACACTGAAGCTTTCTTT	CASSPLIMGEDTEAFF
few	TRBV19	TRBJ1-1	-	TGTGCCAGTAGTTTCCTGGGACCACGGTTGGCTGAAGCTTTCTTT	CASSFLGPRLAEAFF
-	TRBV2	TRBJ1-4	TRBD1	TGTGCCAGCACGGACAGGACTTCAACTAATGAAAAACTGTTTTTT	CASTDRTSTNEKLFF
-	TRBV7-2	TRBJ2-2	-	TGTGCCAGCAGGAGTTGGGCAAACACCGGGGAGCTGTTTTTT	CASRSWANTGELFF
-	TRBV10-3	TRBJ2-5	-	TGTGCCATCAGTGAGGGTGCAGAAGGAGGAGAGACCCAGTACTTC	CAISEGAEGGETQYF
-	TRBV6-5	TRBJ1-4	-	TGTGCCAGCAGGCCCCCGGGGGTCGAAAAACTGTTTTTT	CASRPPGVEKLFF
few	TRBV19	TRBJ1-5	-	TGTGCCAGTAGTGATCGGGGGGATCAGCCCCAGCATTTT	CASSDRGDQPQHF
-	TRBV6-1	TRBJ1-3	-	TGTGCCAGCAGTGATCAAGCAGGGATCCTTCGAAACACCATATATTTT	CASSDQAGILRNTIYF
-	TRBV24-1	TRBJ2-5	-	TGTGCCACCAGTGATTCTGTCTTGCCGTCGACCCAGTACTTC	CATSDSVLPSTQYF
-	TRBV11-2	TRBJ2-3	-	TGTGCCAGCAGCTTAGGGTTCAGGTTAACGCAGTATTTT	CASSLGFRLTQYF
few	TRBV7-9	TRBJ1-2	TRBD1	TGTGCCAGCAGCCTTATGACAGGGACTAACTATGGCTACACCTTC	CASSLMTGTNYGYTF
-	TRBV5-1	TRBJ2-3	-	TGCGCCAGCAGCTTGGAAGTCACAGATACGCAGTATTTT	CASSLEVTDTQYF
few	TRBV6-5	TRBJ2-1	TRBD2	TGTGCCAGTGGGACTACCTACAATGAGCAGTTCTTC	CASGTTYNEQFF
few	TRBV3-1/TRBV3-2	TRBJ1-4	TRBD1	TGTGCCAGCAGCTCCCGGGACAGGGGGTATCGGAATGAAAAACTGTTTTTT	CASSSRDRGYRNEKLFF
-	TRBV3-1/TRBV3-2	TRBJ2-5	-	TGTGCCAGCAGCACAGATCTTGCGGCCCAGTACTTC	CASSTDLAAQYF
-	TRBV6-2/TRBV6-3	TRBJ1-4	-	TGTGCCAGCAGTGAGCCTAGGTTGACAGGAGGAATGAAGAAACTGTTTTTT	CASSEPRLTGGMKKLFF
-	TRBV18	TRBJ2-1	TRBD2	TGTGCCAGCTCACCGGGGGCCGGGGGGGAAAATGAGCAGTTCTTC	CASSPGAGGENEQFF
-	TRBV27	TRBJ1-1	-	TGTGCCAGCAGTTTATCAGAGCGGGAGAACACTGAAGCTTTCTTT	CASSLSERENTEAFF
-	TRBV5-6	TRBJ2-5	-	TGTGCCAGCAGCTTGGGTCTCCAGGGAGAGACCCAGTACTTC	CASSLGLQGETQYF
once	TRBV24-1	TRBJ2-6	TRBD1	TGTGCCACCAGTAGTCCGACAGGGGGCGGCTCTGGGGCCAACGTCCTGACTTTC	CATSSPTGGGSGANVLTF
-	TRBV6-1	TRBJ1-2	-	TGTGCCAGCAGTGAAACCGTGGACTATGGCTACACCTTC	CASSETVDYGYTF